The subject of this entry is one T cell receptor beta chain. This record comes from a study of cytomegalovirus exposure and HLA in healthy donors. Study-wide context: When 350 to 500 donors were genotyped, roughly 82% of them were found to fall in the Caucasian-associated ancestry cluster.

The primer mix had 60 Vbeta and 13 Jbeta primers. Generated by immunoSEQ multiplex PCR, the TCRdb table keeps only in-frame clones and is missing some. The profile shows around 90,000 clones, less than 70% of them singletons. Germline V gives CDR1 GTSNPN, CDR2 SVGIG (reference sequence). This CDR3 spans 13 amino acids. The trim removed 3 bases at V and 7 bases at J, leaving 4 bases unmatched. Sequencing was performed on PBMCs. The chain is built from TRBV30 and TRBJ1-4; 8 bases fit TRBD1. The TCR comes from a human donor in good health. CDR3 nucleotides: TGTGCCTGGAGACAGGGGGTGGGTGAAAAACTGTTTTTT. Protein sequence: CAWRQGVGEKLFF.